This T cell receptor beta chain originates from a study of T cells in Graves' hyperthyroidism and ophthalmopathy. Study-wide results and caveats: Most thyroid clonotypes that were expanded above 0.001 also turned up in blood.

Exclusion followed for patients with uncontrolled infection, other autoimmune disease, pregnancy or lactation. This clonotype was counted a few times. Antigen unknown. V was cut by 3 bases and J by 8 bases, with 19 bases left in between. The CDR3 length is 15 residues. Regions amplified from RNA transcripts were the TCR beta CDR3 regions. The study used the HTBI primer set for a first-round RT-PCR of the TCR CDR3. TCRdb called the multiplex PCR reads again in MiXCR, with one record for every CDR3 protein. Of roughly 710,000 distinct CDR3 sequences in the sample, about a third were seen once. The sequence was obtained from a middle-aged woman with Graves' hyperthyroidism. The gene calls are TRBV12-3 or TRBV12-4 and TRBJ1-2; a weak D match, TRBD1 (5 bases). Sequencing was carried out using blood. The CDR3: CASSFGSGTLGGYTF. The CDR3 DNA reads TGTGCCAGCAGTTTTGGTTCCGGGACTCTAGGAGGCTACACCTTC.